The present T cell receptor beta chain was sequenced within a study of graft-versus-host responses after intestinal transplantation. TCRdb's copy holds only in-frame clones and misses some; the assay was immunoSEQ multiplex PCR. The sample consists of more than 80,000 clones, roughly nine tenths of them appearing once. About this clone: Its specificity is unknown.

Per the germline V gene, CDR1 is SGHTA and CDR2 is FQGNSA. The germline V and J ends were trimmed by 1 base and 7 bases, with 5 bases remaining between them. The length of the CDR3 is 12 residues. The sequence was obtained from a human donor who received an intestinal transplant. V and J are TRBV7-2 and TRBJ1-5; D gene uncertain. The sequencing used unstimulated CD4+ T cells sorted from spleen or lymph node cells, collected before intestinal transplant. The CDR3 DNA follows: TGTGCCAGCAGCTTAGATCTACAGCCCCAGCATTTT. This translates into CASSLDLQPQHF.